This TCR beta chain was identified during a study of T cell repertoires in cytomegalovirus infection. Findings and caveats of the study: Dominating the ex vivo response were HLA-C-restricted CMV-specific TCR beta clonotypes.

Points on this clonotype: What it recognizes is unknown.

MiXCR was run by TCRdb on the reads, yielding one entry per CDR3 protein. The sample lists 500,000 or so distinct CDR3 sequences; more than 15% were seen once. Trimming shortened V by 4 bases and J by 1 base, and 13 bases separated the two germline ends. The CDR3 sequence is 15 residues long. Germline CDR1 MGHRA, CDR2 YSYEKL. Material: CD8+ T cells from PBMCs. The sequence derives from a human donor in good health (CMV status not recorded). Some clones in this sample may be carry-over from other donors' samples. The rearrangement links TRBV4-1 to TRBJ1-1; D is perhaps TRBD1 (6 bases). The CDR3 nucleotides read TGCGCCAGCAGCCGGGTAAGGGGACAGAACACTGAAGCTTTCTTT. Translated, it gives CASSRVRGQNTEAFF.